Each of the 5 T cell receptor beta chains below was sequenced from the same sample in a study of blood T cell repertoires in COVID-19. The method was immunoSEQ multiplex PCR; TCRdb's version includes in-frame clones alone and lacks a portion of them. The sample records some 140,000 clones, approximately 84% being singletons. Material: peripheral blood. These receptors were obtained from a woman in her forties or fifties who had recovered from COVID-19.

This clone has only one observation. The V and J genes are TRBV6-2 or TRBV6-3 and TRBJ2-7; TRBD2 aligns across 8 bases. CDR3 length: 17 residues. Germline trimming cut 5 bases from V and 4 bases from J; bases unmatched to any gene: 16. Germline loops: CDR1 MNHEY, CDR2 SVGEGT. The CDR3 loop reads CASSPNMGVAGSYEQYF. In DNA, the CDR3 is TGTGCCAGCAGTCCCAATATGGGGGTAGCGGGATCATACGAGCAGTACTTC.

The CDR3 is CASSQRDSGNTIYF. CDR3 nucleotide sequence: TGTGCCAGCAGCCAACGGGACTCTGGAAACACCATATATTTT. The genes are TRBV3-1 (or the pseudogene TRBV3-2) and TRBJ1-3; D is uncertain. From germline, CDR1 is LGHDT and CDR2 YNNKEL (reference sequence). The CDR3 runs 14 residues. V lost 2 bases and J lost 0, with 5 bases in between.

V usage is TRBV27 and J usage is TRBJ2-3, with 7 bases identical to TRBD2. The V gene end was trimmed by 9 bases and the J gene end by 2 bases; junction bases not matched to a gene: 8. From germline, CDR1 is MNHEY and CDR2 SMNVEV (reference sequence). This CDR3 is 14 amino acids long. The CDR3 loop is CASFGLGDTDTQYF. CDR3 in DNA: TGTGCCAGTTTTGGACTAGGCGACACAGATACGCAGTATTTT.

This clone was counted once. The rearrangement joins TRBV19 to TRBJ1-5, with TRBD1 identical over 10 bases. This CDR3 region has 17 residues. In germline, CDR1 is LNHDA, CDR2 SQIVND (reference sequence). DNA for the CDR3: TGTGCGACGTCGGGACAGGGGATTCAGGGTGGCAATCAGCCCCAGCATTTT. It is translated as CATSGQGIQGGNQPQHF.

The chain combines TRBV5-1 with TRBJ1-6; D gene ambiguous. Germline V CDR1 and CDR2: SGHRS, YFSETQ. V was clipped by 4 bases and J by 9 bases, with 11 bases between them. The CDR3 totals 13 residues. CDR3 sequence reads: CASSPEGLSPLHF. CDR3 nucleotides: TGCGCCAGCAGCCCGGAGGGTCTTTCACCCCTCCACTTT.